The 12 T cell receptor beta chains in this list originate from one sample, sequenced in a study of blood T cell repertoires in COVID-19. Method: immunoSEQ multiplex PCR; TCRdb's copy keeps in-frame clones and lacks some. The data hold 130,000 or so clones, with about 89% observed a single time. Sequences were obtained from peripheral blood. These receptors were obtained from a middle-aged man with active or convalescent COVID-19.

V and J are TRBV7-6 and TRBJ2-3; 11 nucleotides line up with TRBD2. The CDR3 runs 15 residues. The V segment lost 4 bases and the J segment 3 bases; nucleotides outside the gene matches: 3. CDR1 SGHVS and CDR2 FNYEAQ come from the germline V gene. The CDR3 loop reads CASSSRLAGTDTQYF. In DNA form, the CDR3 reads TGTGCCAGCAGCTCGAGACTAGCGGGGACAGATACGCAGTATTTT.

Worth noting for this clone: Additional DNA sequences in this sample encode the identical CDR3. The chain recombines TRBV5-1 with TRBJ2-7; 7 nucleotides align to TRBD1. CDR3 length equals 13 residues. Germline CDR1 SGHRS, CDR2 YFSETQ. J lost 6 bases, V lost 0 bases, and 3 bases had no gene match. CDR3 nucleotide sequence: TGCGCCAGCAGCTTGGGACAGGGCGGCGAGCAGTACTTC. Its protein product is CASSLGQGGEQYF.

This chain joins TRBV2 and TRBJ2-1; 14 nucleotides line up with TRBD2. Germline V CDR1 and CDR2: SNHLY, FYNNEI. The CDR3 length is 15 residues. V lost 6 bases, J lost 7 bases, and 5 bases stayed unmatched. The CDR3 is CASRGTSGRGNEQFF. CDR3 nucleotide sequence: TGTGCCAGCAGGGGGACTAGCGGGAGAGGAAATGAGCAGTTCTTC.

The rearrangement uses TRBV9 and TRBJ2-1, with 10 bases lining up with TRBD2. Per germline, CDR1 SGDLS and CDR2 YYNGEE. With 0 bases clipped from V and 1 base from J, the junction kept 4 bases outside the gene matches. The CDR3 has 17 residues. The CDR3 nucleotides read TGTGCCAGCAGCGTAGAGCGGGAGGGAGGGTCCTACAATGAGCAGTTCTTC. It encodes CASSVEREGGSYNEQFF.

The V gene is TRBV19, the J gene TRBJ1-5; the match to TRBD1 covers 9 bases. The germline CDR1 and CDR2 sequences are LNHDA and SQIVND (reference sequence). Trimming removed 5 bases from V and 2 bases from J; junction bases left unmatched: 7. CDR3 size: 16 residues. The CDR3 sequence is CASSHGDREGNQPQHF. The CDR3 nucleotides read TGTGCCAGTAGTCACGGGGACAGGGAAGGCAATCAGCCCCAGCATTTT.

The chain joins TRBV24-1 to TRBJ2-2, with D hard to call. V was cut by 0 bases and J by 1 base, with 5 bases left in between. This CDR3 comprises 15 residues. Germline CDR1 and CDR2: KGHDR and SFDVKD. CDR3 sequence reads: CATSDLIQNTGELFF. For the CDR3, the DNA is TGTGCCACCAGTGATTTGATACAGAACACCGGGGAGCTGTTTTTT.

The chain uses TRBV11-2 and TRBJ2-5; TRBD1 might be the D (6 bases). This CDR3 comprises 12 residues. Germline V gene sequence: CDR1 SGHAT, CDR2 FQNNGV. V lost 5 bases, J lost 4 bases, and 8 bases lay in between. CDR3 sequence (DNA): TGTGCCAGCAGCCGCAGGGGAGAGACCCAGTACTTC. Translating gives CASSRRGETQYF.

The chain uses TRBV5-5 and TRBJ2-5; D is perhaps TRBD1 (5 bases). The CDR3 spans 14 residues. The V gene lost 4 bases and the J gene lost 4 bases, with 14 bases spanning the gap. Germline V gives CDR1 SGHKS, CDR2 YYEKEE (reference sequence). The CDR3 sequence: CASSRPVGRETQYF. The CDR3 coding sequence is TGTGCCAGCAGCCGTCCAGTGGGGCGAGAGACCCAGTACTTC.

This clone has only one observation. The J gene is TRBJ1-2, the V gene TRBV29-1; TRBD1 is a possible D gene (5 bases). The CDR3 runs to 12 residues. Between the trimmed V and J ends, which lost 0 bases and 4 bases, there was a span of 6 bases. From germline, CDR1 is SQVTM and CDR2 ANQGSEA. CDR3: CSVEEGPYGYTF. The CDR3 DNA reads TGCAGCGTTGAAGAGGGGCCCTATGGCTACACCTTC.

In DNA, the CDR3 is TGCAGCGTTGAAGTAAACTCTGGAAACACCATATATTTT. Its protein is CSVEVNSGNTIYF. J is TRBJ1-3 and V is TRBV29-1; no clear D gene. Germline loops: CDR1 SQVTM, CDR2 ANQGSEA. The CDR3 extends over 13 amino acids. The V end lost 1 base, the J end lost 0 bases, and 4 bases lay between the germline ends.

The rearrangement uses TRBV29-1 and TRBJ2-1; the D gene is possibly TRBD1 (5 bases). V was trimmed by 3 bases and J by 2 bases, leaving 11 bases between them. The CDR3 loop spans 14 amino acids. Germline V CDR1 and CDR2: SQVTM, ANQGSEA. In nucleotides, the CDR3 is TGCAGCGTTGATGGGTCAGGGCCCTACAATGAGCAGTTCTTC. Translating gives CSVDGSGPYNEQFF.

The chain is built from TRBV2 and TRBJ2-2; 14 bases line up with TRBD2. CDR1 is SNHLY, CDR2 FYNNEI, per germline. The ends lost 7 bases at V and 6 bases at J; junction bases unmatched: 13. The CDR3 extends over 18 amino acids. CDR3 protein: CASKRTSGRSGGAGELFF. The CDR3 DNA follows: TGTGCCAGCAAAAGGACTAGCGGGAGGTCTGGAGGCGCCGGGGAGCTGTTTTTT.